This TCR beta chain was profiled in a study of blood T cell repertoires in COVID-19. Overall study: The origin of the acute and convalescent COVID-19 samples was the United States, Italy and Spain. T cells, B-cell-depleted T cells, or PBMCs provided the cDNA or gDNA that served as material.

TCRdb's table, derived via immunoSEQ multiplex PCR, lists solely in-frame clones and lacks some. Of roughly 15,000 clones in the sample, roughly 82% were seen once. The CDR3 has 15 residues. With 2 bases removed from V and 1 base from J, the gap between germline ends came to 9 bases. Germline CDR1 is SGHTA and CDR2 is FQGTGA. The V call is TRBV7-3, the J call TRBJ1-5, with D perhaps TRBD1 (6 bases). The sequencing input was peripheral blood. The TCR comes from a woman aged 50 to 60 with active or convalescent COVID-19. CDR3 DNA: TGTGCCAGCAGCTTAGAGGGACACAGCAATCAGCCCCAGCATTTT. Residues: CASSLEGHSNQPQHF.